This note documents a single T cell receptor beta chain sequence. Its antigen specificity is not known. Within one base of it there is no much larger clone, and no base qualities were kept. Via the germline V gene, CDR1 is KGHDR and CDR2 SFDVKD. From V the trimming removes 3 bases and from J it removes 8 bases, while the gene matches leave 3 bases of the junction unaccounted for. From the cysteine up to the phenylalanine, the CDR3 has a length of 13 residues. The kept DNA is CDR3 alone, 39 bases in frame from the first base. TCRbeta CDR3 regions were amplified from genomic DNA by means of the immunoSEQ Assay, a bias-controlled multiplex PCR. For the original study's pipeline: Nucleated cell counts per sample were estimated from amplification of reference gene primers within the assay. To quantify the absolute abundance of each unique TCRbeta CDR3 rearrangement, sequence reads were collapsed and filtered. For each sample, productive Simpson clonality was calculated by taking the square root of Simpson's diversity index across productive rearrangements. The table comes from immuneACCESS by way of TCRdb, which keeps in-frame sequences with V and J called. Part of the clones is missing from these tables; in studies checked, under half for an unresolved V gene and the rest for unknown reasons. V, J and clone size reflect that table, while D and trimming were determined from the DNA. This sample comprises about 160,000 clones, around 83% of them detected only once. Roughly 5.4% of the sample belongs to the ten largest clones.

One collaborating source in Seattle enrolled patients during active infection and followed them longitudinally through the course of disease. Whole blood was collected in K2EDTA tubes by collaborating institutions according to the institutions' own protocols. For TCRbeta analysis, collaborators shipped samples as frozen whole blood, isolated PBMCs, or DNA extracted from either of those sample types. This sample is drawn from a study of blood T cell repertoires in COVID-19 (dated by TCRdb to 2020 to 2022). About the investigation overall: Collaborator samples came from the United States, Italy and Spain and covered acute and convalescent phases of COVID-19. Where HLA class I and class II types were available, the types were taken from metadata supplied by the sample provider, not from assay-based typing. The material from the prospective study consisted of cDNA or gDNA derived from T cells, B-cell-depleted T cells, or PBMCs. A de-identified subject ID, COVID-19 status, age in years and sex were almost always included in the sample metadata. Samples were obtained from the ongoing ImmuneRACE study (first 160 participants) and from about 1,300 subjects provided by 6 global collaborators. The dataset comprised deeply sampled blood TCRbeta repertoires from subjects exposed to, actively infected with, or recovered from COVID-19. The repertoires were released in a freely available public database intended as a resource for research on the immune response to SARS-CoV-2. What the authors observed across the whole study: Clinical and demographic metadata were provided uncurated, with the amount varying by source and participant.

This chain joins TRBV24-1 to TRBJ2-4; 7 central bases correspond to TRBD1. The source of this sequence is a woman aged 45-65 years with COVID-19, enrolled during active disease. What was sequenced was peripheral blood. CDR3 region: CATSDIGQDIQYF. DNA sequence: TGTGCCACCAGTGATATCGGACAGGACATTCAGTACTTC.